Here is one T cell receptor beta chain with its context. Its antigen is still unknown. Tagging with unique molecular identifiers was a feature of the TCR beta cDNA libraries. The T cell input of roughly 0.85 to 11 million gave around 540,000 cDNA molecules. TCRdb re-derived calls from the PCR reads in MiXCR, one entry per CDR3 protein. The sample has 650,000 to 850,000 distinct CDR3 sequences, about 43% seen once. The data were obtained in a study of post-analysis software for immune sequencing data. Study-level points and caveats: Patients used several TRBV segments, including TRBV5-6, TRBV5-1 and TRBV20-1, more often than controls.

J lost 4 bases, V lost 8 bases, and 8 bases had no gene match. Germline CDR1 is MNHEY and CDR2 is SVGAGI. This CDR3 has 14 residues. The chain links TRBV6-5 to TRBJ2-7, with 10 bases aligning to TRBD1. Specimen: blood. This TCR came from a girl aged 5 to 17 with multiple sclerosis. The CDR3 protein is CASQTGGSGYEQYF. In DNA, the CDR3 is TGTGCCAGCCAGACAGGGGGCTCGGGTTACGAGCAGTACTTC.